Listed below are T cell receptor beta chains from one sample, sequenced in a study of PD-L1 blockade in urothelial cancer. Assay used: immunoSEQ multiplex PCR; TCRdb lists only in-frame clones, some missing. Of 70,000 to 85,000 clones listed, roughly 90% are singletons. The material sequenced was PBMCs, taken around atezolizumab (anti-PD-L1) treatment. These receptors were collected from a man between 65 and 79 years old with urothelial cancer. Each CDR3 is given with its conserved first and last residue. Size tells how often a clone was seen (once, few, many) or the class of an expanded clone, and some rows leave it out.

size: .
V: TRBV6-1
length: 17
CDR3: CASSEFGTGVRTGELFF

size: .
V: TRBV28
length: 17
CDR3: CASSSHSGGVSGNTIYF

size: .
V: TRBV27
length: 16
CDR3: CASSVGVATTNEKLFF

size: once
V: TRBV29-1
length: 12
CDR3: CSVSGGNYGYTF

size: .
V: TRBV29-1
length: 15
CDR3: CSVDRDRGRGETQYF

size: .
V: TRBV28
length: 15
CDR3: CASSLRDRTTGELFF

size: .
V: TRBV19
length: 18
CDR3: CASSIDPPSGSSYNEQFF

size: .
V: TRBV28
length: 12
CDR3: CASSLPSYEQYF

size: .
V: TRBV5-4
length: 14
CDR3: CASSLQAPNTEAFF

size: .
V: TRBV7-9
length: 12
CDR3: CASSLVNGELFF

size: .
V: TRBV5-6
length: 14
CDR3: CASSLAANNQPQHF

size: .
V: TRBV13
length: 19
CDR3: CASSLDRLAGGSGSGEQFF

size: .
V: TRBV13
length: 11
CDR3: CASSLRVEQFF

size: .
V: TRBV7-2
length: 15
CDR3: CASSLGDRGSETQYF

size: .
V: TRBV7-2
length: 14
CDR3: CASSSQEEWPEQFF

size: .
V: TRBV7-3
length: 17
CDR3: CASSPLLEGRGFYGYTF

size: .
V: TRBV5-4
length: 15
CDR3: CASSPDGTGVWGYTF

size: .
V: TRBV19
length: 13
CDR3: CASSIQYYNEQFF

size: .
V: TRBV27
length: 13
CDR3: CASRHPEGVGYTF

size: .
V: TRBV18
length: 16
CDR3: CASSPLPPYSYNEQFF

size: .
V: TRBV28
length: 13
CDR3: CASSLSPNNEQFF

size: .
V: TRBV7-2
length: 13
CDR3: CASSLGAPYGYTF

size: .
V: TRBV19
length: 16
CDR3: CASSIGTGGFNQPQHF

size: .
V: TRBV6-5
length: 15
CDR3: CASSTPSGSADTQYF

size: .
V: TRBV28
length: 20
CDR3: CASPAGLGLAEQTSTDTQYF

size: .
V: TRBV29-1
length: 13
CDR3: CSVGTGANQPQHF

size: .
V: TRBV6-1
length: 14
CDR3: CASSATGGDYGYTF

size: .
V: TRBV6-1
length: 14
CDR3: CASSGVAGPYEQYF

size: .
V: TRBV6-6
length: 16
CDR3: CASSHMRDRGPETQYF

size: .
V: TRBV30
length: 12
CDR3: CAWSRQGGTQYF

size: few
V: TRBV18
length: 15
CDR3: CASSPHSSGANVLTF

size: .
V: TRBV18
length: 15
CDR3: CASSPGQGDYEKLFF

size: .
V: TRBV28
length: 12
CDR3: CASSHRYNEQFF

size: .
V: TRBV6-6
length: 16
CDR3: CASTVTGGRAQDTQYF

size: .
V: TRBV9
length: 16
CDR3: CASSAAGGANTGELFF

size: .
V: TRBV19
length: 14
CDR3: CASSGGLAEETQYF

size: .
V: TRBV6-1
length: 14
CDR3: CASSVGTRNNEQFF

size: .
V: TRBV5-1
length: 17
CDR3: CASSWAPSGQGGAEQYF

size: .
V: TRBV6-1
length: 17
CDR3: CASSAGETGTSGNTIYF

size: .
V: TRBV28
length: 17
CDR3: CASSFIGTSGMKETQYF

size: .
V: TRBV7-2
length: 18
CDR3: CASSLVVFGTGVKNEQFF

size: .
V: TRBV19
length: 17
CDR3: CASSMIPTGVHGYGYTF

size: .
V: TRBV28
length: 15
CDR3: CASSLGLSGNQPQHF